The subject of this entry is one TCR beta chain. The source of the sample is a study of blood T cell repertoires in COVID-19. V gave up 7 bases and J gave up 3 bases, with 16 bases separating them. Germline CDR1 reads SNHLY; CDR2 reads FYNNEI. CDR3 length equals 14 residues. Method: immunoSEQ multiplex PCR; TCRdb's copy keeps in-frame clones and lacks some. The data show around 230,000 clones, with 86% seen just once and over 2% held by the top ten. This receptor was obtained from a man under 40 who had recovered from COVID-19. The chain carries TRBV2 and TRBJ2-7, with a weak D call TRBD2 (7 bases). Sequencing was carried out using peripheral blood. The CDR3 protein is CASTSGEGGYEQYF. As DNA, the CDR3 is TGTGCCAGCACCAGCGGGGAAGGGGGCTACGAGCAGTACTTC.